This T cell receptor (beta chain) was observed in a study of response to subunit inactivated influenza vaccine (dated by TCRdb to 2016 to 2019). Regarding the study in general: Deep quantitative profiling of the T cell receptor repertoire was used in the study to follow responses to a trivalent subunit inactivated influenza vaccine.

Turning to this clonotype: The clone's antigen remains unknown. No much larger clonotype is one base removed from it; base qualities were not supplied.

On the study overall, not on this receptor specifically: The authors proposed that each seasonal influenza vaccination may bring in only a limited number of new T cells.

Library method: RT-PCR. Reads for this sample came from an Illumina HiSeq 2500. The public reads were quality trimmed at Q25 with fastp and then assembled into clones with MiXCR by TCRdb, keeping productive beta chains. Merged by CDR3 protein, the rows form single entries marked with the most common genes and DNA. This sample gives approximately 520,000 distinct CDR3 sequences in total; about 15% of them show up just once. The ten top clones hold about 3% of the sample. From the germline V gene, CDR1 is LGHNA and CDR2 is YSLEER. The CDR3 starts with the cysteine, ends with the phenylalanine, and has 15 residues. The DNA shown is the 45-base CDR3, in frame from base 1. At the junction V is shortened by 1 base and J by 2 bases, with 11 bases in between.

The material was CD4+ T cells sorted from PBMCs, obtained 23 months after vaccination. The rearranged segments are TRBV4-3 and TRBJ2-5; perhaps TRBD1 is the D gene, with 5 bases matching. This TCR derives from a man between 50 and 75 years old who received an inactivated influenza vaccine. Donor details come from another sample of the same person, matched by shared clones. The sequenced DNA is TGCGCCAGCAGCCAAGCTCCAGGGTGGCAAGAGACCCAGTACTTC. The translation is CASSQAPGWQETQYF.